These 13 T cell receptor beta chains were all obtained from the same sample, sequenced in a study of blood T cell repertoires in COVID-19. The table came from immunoSEQ multiplex PCR; TCRdb's copy has only in-frame clones and leaves some out. This table has 85,000 to 130,000 clones, approximately 80% appearing once. The sequencing sample was made of peripheral blood. The receptors were sampled from a woman aged 60-75 years with acute or convalescent COVID-19.

The rearrangement links TRBV5-1 to TRBJ1-1; D might be TRBD1 (6 bases). Germline assignment: CDR1 SGHRS and CDR2 YFSETQ. The length of the CDR3 is 14 residues. V was clipped by 2 bases and J by 4 bases, with 12 bases between them. As DNA, the CDR3 is TGCGCCAGCAGCTTCACAGGGTTTGCCACTGAAGCTTTCTTT. Translated, it gives CASSFTGFATEAFF.

V usage is TRBV2 and J usage is TRBJ2-3; possible D gene TRBD2, 5 bases. V was pared by 3 bases and J by 4 bases, with 8 bases between. The CDR3 has 13 amino acids. The germline CDR1 and CDR2 sequences are SNHLY and FYNNEI. The CDR3 region has the DNA TGTGCCAGCAGTGATTTGAGGGCAGATACGCAGTATTTT. Its translation: CASSDLRADTQYF.

The chain recombines TRBV5-1 with TRBJ1-2; 7 bases map to TRBD1. The V gene's germline CDR1 is SGHRS and CDR2 YFSETQ. CDR3 length: 15 amino acids. The V and J ends lost 0 bases and 5 bases, in that order; junction bases with no gene match: 7. The chain's CDR3 is CASSLAGGTAYGYTF. The CDR3 DNA reads TGCGCCAGCAGCTTGGCAGGGGGGACGGCTTATGGCTACACCTTC. The entire variable domain, with the rest obtained from reference TRBV5-1 and TRBJ1-2, is as follows: KAGVTQTPRYLIKTRGQQVTLSCSPISGHRSVSWYQQTPGQGLQFLFEYFSETQRNKGNFPGRFSGRQFSNSRSEMNVSTLELGDSALYLCASSLAGGTAYGYTFGSGTRLTVV.

CDR3 nucleotide sequence: TGTGCCAGCAGCTTGTCGGTCACCCCCTACAATGAGCAGTTCTTC. It yields the protein CASSLSVTPYNEQFF. The V and J genes are TRBV5-6 and TRBJ2-1; D call uncertain. The CDR3 is made up of 15 amino acids. V was cut by 1 base and J by 2 bases, with 10 bases left in between. From germline, CDR1 is SGHDT and CDR2 YYEEEE. The entire variable domain, with the rest obtained from reference TRBV5-6 and TRBJ2-1, is as follows: DAGVTQSPTHLIKTRGQQVTLRCSPKSGHDTVSWYQQALGQGPQFIFQYYEEEERQRGNFPDRFSGHQFPNYSSELNVNALLLGDSALYLCASSLSVTPYNEQFFGPGTRLTVL.

The V and J genes are TRBV25-1 and TRBJ2-3; perhaps TRBD1 as D (9 bases). The CDR3 runs 15 residues. Germline assignment: CDR1 MGHDK and CDR2 SYGVNS. Trimming left V 7 bases short and J 2 bases short, with 16 bases between. CDR3: CASTGGTGYTDTQYF. The DNA for the CDR3 is TGTGCCAGCACGGGGGGGACAGGGTACACAGATACGCAGTATTTT.

This clone was recorded a few times. The rearrangement uses TRBV29-1 and TRBJ1-1; D is perhaps TRBD1 (5 bases). V was pared by 4 bases and J by 1 base, with 10 bases between. In germline, CDR1 is SQVTM, CDR2 ANQGSEA. The CDR3 sequence is 13 residues long. The CDR3 DNA follows: TGCAGCGTTGGGAGGGGAGGGAACACTGAAGCTTTCTTT. Its protein is CSVGRGGNTEAFF.

The CDR3 region has the DNA TGTGCCAGCAGTGACTCGGGGGGGTCAAATGAGCAGTTCTTC. Its translation is CASSDSGGSNEQFF. The chain employs TRBV6-4 and TRBJ2-1; TRBD2 agrees at 7 bases. Germline CDR1 MRHNA, CDR2 SNTAGT. CDR3 length: 14 amino acids. J was trimmed by 7 bases and V by 0 bases; bases with no gene match: 3.

This sequence joins TRBV6-6 and TRBJ2-1; D call uncertain. Per germline, CDR1 MNHNY and CDR2 SVGAGI (reference sequence). This CDR3 has 13 amino acids. Trimming left V 5 bases short and J 4 bases short, with 9 bases between. CDR3 residues: CASSVSIYNEQFF. CDR3 in DNA: TGTGCCAGCAGTGTTAGTATATACAATGAGCAGTTCTTC.

This rearrangement joins TRBV25-1 to TRBJ2-5; 7 bases map to TRBD2. The V gene end was trimmed by 1 base and the J gene end by 7 bases; junction bases not matched to a gene: 12. In germline, CDR1 is MGHDK, CDR2 SYGVNS. CDR3 size: 16 residues. The CDR3 is CASSEWREGNKGTQYF. The CDR3 nucleotides are TGTGCCAGCAGTGAATGGAGGGAGGGCAACAAAGGGACCCAGTACTTC.

CDR3 region: CASSPGGREVYGYTF. The DNA for the CDR3 is TGTGCCAGCAGTCCTGGTGGCAGGGAAGTCTATGGCTACACCTTC. The rearrangement joins TRBV28 to TRBJ1-2, with a possible D match to TRBD1 (5 bases). Germline CDR1 MDHEN, CDR2 SYDVKM. V lost 5 bases to trimming and J lost 4 bases, with 17 bases between them. This CDR3 has 15 residues.

The chain carries TRBV27 and TRBJ2-1; the D gene is possibly TRBD2 (6 bases). Germline values: CDR1 MNHEY, CDR2 SMNVEV (reference sequence). V lost 4 bases and J 8 bases, leaving 12 bases between the germline ends. This CDR3 spans 13 amino acids. The CDR3 reads CASSSGDRDEQFF. In nucleotides, the CDR3 is TGTGCCAGCAGTTCGGGGGATCGCGATGAGCAGTTCTTC.

This clone was detected once. The rearrangement joins TRBV5-1 to TRBJ1-5; 9 bases are a match to TRBD1. Germline trimming cut 3 bases from V and 6 bases from J; bases unmatched to any gene: 4. This CDR3 region has 14 residues. CDR1 is SGHRS, CDR2 YFSETQ, per germline. The CDR3 DNA sequence: TGCGCCAGCAGCTGGACAGGGGAAGGTCAGCCCCAGCATTTT. It yields the protein CASSWTGEGQPQHF.

The genes are TRBV18 and TRBJ2-5; 9 nucleotides match TRBD1. V trimming: 1 base; J trimming: 2 bases; junction bases outside the gene matches: 8. The CDR3 has 17 amino acids. The germline V gene encodes CDR1 KGHSH and CDR2 LQKENI. CDR3 residues: CASSPLPGTGRQETQYF. CDR3 bases: TGTGCCAGCTCACCACTTCCTGGGACAGGGAGGCAAGAGACCCAGTACTTC.